This T cell receptor (beta chain) was profiled in a study of T cells in Graves' hyperthyroidism and ophthalmopathy. Findings and caveats of the study: Ophthalmopathy, as predicted by the model, came a median roughly 6.3 months after the prediction.

Regions amplified from RNA transcripts were the TCR beta CDR3 regions. During a first-round RT-PCR of the TCR CDR3, the HTBI primer set was used. TCRdb redid the calling of the multiplex PCR reads with MiXCR, one entry per CDR3 protein. The table lists about 840,000 distinct CDR3 sequences, roughly 40% of them singletons. The CDR3 is 16 amino acids. Germline V gene data show CDR1 as LGHNA and CDR2 as YSLEER. This clonotype was detected only a few times. Its target is not known. The junction departs from the called germline gene at one end, perhaps through a read error. The study enrolled patients aged 18 to 65 with newly diagnosed hyperthyroidism of under 2 months' duration. Each 10 ml fresh peripheral blood draw supplied the PBMCs.

This clonotype originated in a man between 18 and 29 years old with Graves' hyperthyroidism. The chain recombines TRBV4-3 with TRBJ1-4, with D unresolved. Sequencing input: blood. The CDR3 protein is CASSQEPRATNEKLFF. The DNA of the CDR3 is TGTGCCAGCAGCCAGGAGCCCCGCGCAACTAATGAAAAACTGTTTTTT.